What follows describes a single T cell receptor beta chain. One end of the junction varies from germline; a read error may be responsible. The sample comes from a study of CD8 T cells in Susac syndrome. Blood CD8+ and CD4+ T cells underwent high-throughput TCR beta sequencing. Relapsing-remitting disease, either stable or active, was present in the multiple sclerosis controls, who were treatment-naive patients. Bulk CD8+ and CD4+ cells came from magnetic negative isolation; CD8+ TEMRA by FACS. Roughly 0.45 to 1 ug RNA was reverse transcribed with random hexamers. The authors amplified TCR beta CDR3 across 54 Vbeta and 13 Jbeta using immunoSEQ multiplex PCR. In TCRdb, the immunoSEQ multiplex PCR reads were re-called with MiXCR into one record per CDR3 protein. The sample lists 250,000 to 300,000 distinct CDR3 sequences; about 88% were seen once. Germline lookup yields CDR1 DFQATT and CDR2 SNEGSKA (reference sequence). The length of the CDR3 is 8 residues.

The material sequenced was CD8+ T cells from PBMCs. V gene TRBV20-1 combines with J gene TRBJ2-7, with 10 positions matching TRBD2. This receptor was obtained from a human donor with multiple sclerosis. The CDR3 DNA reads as TGCAGTACTAGCGGGGCGGACTTC. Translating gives CSTSGADF.